This TCR beta chain was identified in a study of T cell clonotyping in hematopoietic cell transplantation. Study-level points and caveats: Graft donor and pretransplant recipient Inverse Simpson Index values predicted broader posttransplant TCR diversity. Without cell sorting, CD4 versus CD8 contributions remain unresolved.

Measured with immunoSEQ multiplex PCR; TCRdb has only the in-frame clones, and not every one. The sample has 35,000 to 45,000 clones, around 95% seen once. Time point: recipient sample about 28 days before transplant, after cytoreduction. Regarding this clone: Antigen: not known.

Trimming pared 5 bases from V and 2 bases from J, leaving 17 bases between. The CDR3 contains 16 residues. The germline CDR1 and CDR2 sequences are SGHTA and FQGNSA. This receptor was obtained from a man aged 40-49 years with chronic myeloid leukemia. Some clones in this sample may be carry-over from other donors' samples. The rearrangement uses TRBV7-2 and TRBJ2-3; D may be TRBD2 (6 bases). The sample in question was peripheral blood mononuclear cells, obtained before stem cell transplant. In DNA, the CDR3 is TGTGCCAGCAGCCTCAAATCCGGGGGTTTCACAGATACGCAGTATTTT. Translation gives CASSLKSGGFTDTQYF.